This is a list of T cell receptor beta chains from one sample in a study of CD8+CD57+ T cells in acquired aplastic anemia. MiXCR, run by TCRdb on the reads, gives a single entry per CDR3 protein. The profile shows 200,000 to 250,000 distinct CDR3 sequences, over 40% of them singletons. The sample comprised sorted CD4+, CD8+, or CD8+CD57+ T cells (not recorded which) from PBMCs. The receptors were gathered from a human donor with aplastic anemia. CDR3s include the opening cysteine and the closing phenylalanine or tryptophan. The D gene is left open where the match is weak. The size field is filled for only some rows; it gives once, few, many or a size class.

>TRBJ1-1|many|-|TRBV7-2
TGTGCCAGCAGCCGATTTAGGGGGACTGAAGCTTTCTTT
CASSRFRGTEAFF
>TRBJ2-7|many|TRBD1|TRBV5-8
TGTGCCAGCAGCCCGAGACAGGGGAGCTCCTACGAGCAGTACTTC
CASSPRQGSSYEQYF
>TRBJ2-3|many|TRBD2|TRBV20-1
TGCAGTGCTGCCTTAGCGGGGGCACTGGAAGATACGCAGTATTTT
CSAALAGALEDTQYF
>TRBJ2-7|many|-|TRBV27
TGTGCCAGCAGTTTCAGGCCGGGGGTGGACACCTCCTACTACGAGCAGTACTTC
CASSFRPGVDTSYYEQYF
>TRBJ1-2|-|TRBD1|TRBV14
TGTGCCAGCAGCCAAGATAGGTCAGGGGGCAACTATGGCTACACCTTC
CASSQDRSGGNYGYTF
>TRBJ2-6|many|-|TRBV4-2
TGTGCCAGCAGCCAAGATTTGATGGCGGGAGGGGCCAACGTCCTGACTTTC
CASSQDLMAGGANVLTF
>TRBJ1-5|-|-|TRBV10-3
TGTGCCATCAGTGAGTCGACCGGTCAGCCCCAGCATTTT
CAISESTGQPQHF
>TRBJ2-2|-|-|TRBV19
TGTGCCAGTAGTTGGGGGGGCAACACCGGGGAGCTGTTTTTT
CASSWGGNTGELFF
>TRBJ1-1|many|TRBD1|TRBV5-5
TGTGCCAGCAGCTCGGACAGGAGGAACACTGAAGCTTTCTTT
CASSSDRRNTEAFF
>TRBJ2-5|-|TRBD2|TRBV7-9
TGTGCCAGCAGCAGTAGCGGGGGGTACCAAGAGACCCAGTACTTC
CASSSSGGYQETQYF
>TRBJ1-2|-|-|TRBV2
TGCGCCAGCAGTTATCCTAGCGGTGGCTACACCTTC
CASSYPSGGYTF
>TRBJ2-7|-|-|TRBV19
TGTGCCAGTAGTATCGGTCGTTGGAACGAGCAGTACTTC
CASSIGRWNEQYF
>TRBJ2-7|-|-|TRBV7-6
TGTGCCAGCAGCTTAGGGGCAGGTGGCGAGCAGTACTTC
CASSLGAGGEQYF
>TRBJ2-7|many|TRBD1|TRBV20-1
TGCAGTGCGCCGGGACAGGACTCCTACGAGCAGTACTTC
CSAPGQDSYEQYF
>TRBJ1-2|-|TRBD1|TRBV24-1
TGTGCCACCAGTGATCCTGGACAGGGGGCGGACGGCTACACCTTC
CATSDPGQGADGYTF
>TRBJ2-7|-|TRBD1|TRBV9
TGTGCCAGCAGCGTTTCAGGACAGGGGTACGAGCAGTACTTC
CASSVSGQGYEQYF
>TRBJ1-2|-|-|TRBV2
TGCGCCAGCAGCCAAGAGGAGCGCCGGTCCTCCAGATTC
CASSQEERRSSRF
>TRBJ1-3|few|-|TRBV6-5
TGTGCCAGCAGTTCTCCATATTACTCTGGAAACACCATATATTTT
CASSSPYYSGNTIYF
>TRBJ1-4|-|TRBD1|TRBV7-2
TGTGCCAGCACGCAGGGGGCAACTAATGAAAAACTGTTTTTT
CASTQGATNEKLFF
>TRBJ1-5|many|-|TRBV2
TGTGCCCGCAGTGAAGTTTTTGGTGAGCCCCAGCATTTT
CARSEVFGEPQHF
>TRBJ2-7|-|TRBD1|TRBV11-3
TGTGCCAGCAGCCACTCGGGTGTTGGGACAGGCAGGTTCGAGCAGTACTTC
CASSHSGVGTGRFEQYF
>TRBJ1-1|-|-|TRBV19
TGTGCCAGTAGAGCAGATACGAACACTGAAGCTTTCTTT
CASRADTNTEAFF
>TRBJ1-5|few|-|TRBV2
TGTGCCAGCTCACGGGAATTTAGCAATCAGCCCCAGCATTTT
CASSREFSNQPQHF
>TRBJ2-3|-|TRBD2|TRBV20-1
TGCAGTGCTAGCAGCAGCGGGGGGCGAATCACAGATACGCAGTATTTT
CSASSSGGRITDTQYF
>TRBJ2-4|-|-|TRBV14
TGTGCCAGCAGCCACGAGACTTTGGAAAACATTCAGTACTTC
CASSHETLENIQYF
>TRBJ2-3|-|-|TRBV20-1
TGCAGTGTTAGGGGAAATACGCAGTATTTT
CSVRGNTQYF
>TRBJ1-2|many|TRBD1|TRBV10-3
TGTGCCAACGGACAGGGGTATGGCTACACCTTC
CANGQGYGYTF
>TRBJ2-7|-|-|TRBV12-3/TRBV12-4
TGTGCCAGCAGTTTCGGCGGTCCAGAGCAGTACTTC
CASSFGGPEQYF
>TRBJ2-1|many|-|TRBV20-1
TGCAGTGCCCAGGGACGGGGCAGGGGACTTTCCAGCTCCTACAATGAGCAGTTCTTC
CSAQGRGRGLSSSYNEQFF
>TRBJ1-6|many|TRBD1|TRBV20-1
TGCAGTGCATGGGACAGCACCTTGCGTAATTCACCCCTCCACTTT
CSAWDSTLRNSPLHF
>TRBJ1-2|once|-|TRBV20-1
TGTAGTGTTCCGACCCTCCAGGATAGCTACACCTTC
CSVPTLQDSYTF
>TRBJ1-5|-|TRBD1|TRBV10-1
TGCGCCAGCAGTCCAGGTTGGACAGGGCGCAATGAGCCCCAGCATTTT
CASSPGWTGRNEPQHF
>TRBJ2-1|many|-|TRBV5-8
TGTGCCAGCAGCCCCTCCCAGCAGGTGGGCGAGGAGGAGCAGTTCTTC
CASSPSQQVGEEEQFF
>TRBJ2-3|many|TRBD2|TRBV7-3
TGTGCCAGCAGCTCCGGCGGTAGCGGGGGAACTAGCACAGATACGCAGTATTTT
CASSSGGSGGTSTDTQYF
>TRBJ1-4|-|-|TRBV7-2
TGTGCCAGCAGCCCGTGGGGGGCGACTGAAAAACTGTTTTTT
CASSPWGATEKLFF
>TRBJ2-5|few|TRBD1|TRBV19
TGTGCCAGCGCGACAGGGCAGACCCAGTACTTC
CASATGQTQYF
>TRBJ2-2|-|TRBD1|TRBV5-1
TGCGCCAGCAGCTTGGACAGGGGGTTGGACACCGGGGAGCTGTTTTTT
CASSLDRGLDTGELFF